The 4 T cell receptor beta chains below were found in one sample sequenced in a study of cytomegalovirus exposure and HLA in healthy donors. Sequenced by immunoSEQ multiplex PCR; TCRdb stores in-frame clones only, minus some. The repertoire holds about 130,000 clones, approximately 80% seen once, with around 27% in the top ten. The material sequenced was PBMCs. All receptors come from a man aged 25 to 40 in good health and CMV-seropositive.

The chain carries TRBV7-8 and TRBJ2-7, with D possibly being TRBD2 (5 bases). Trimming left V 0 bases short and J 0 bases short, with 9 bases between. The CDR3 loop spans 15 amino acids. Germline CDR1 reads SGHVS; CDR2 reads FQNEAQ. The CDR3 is CASSLAPGNSYEQYF. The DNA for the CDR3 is TGTGCCAGCAGCTTAGCGCCGGGAAACTCCTACGAGCAGTACTTC.

The chain's CDR3 is CASSLRTGVNTGELFF. CDR3 in DNA: TGTGCCAGCAGCTTGAGGACGGGAGTCAACACCGGGGAGCTGTTTTTT. The chain is built from TRBV5-6 and TRBJ2-2, with a tentative D call TRBD2 (6 bases). CDR1 SGHDT and CDR2 YYEEEE come from the germline V gene. The CDR3 sequence is 16 residues long. The V and J ends lost 1 base and 2 bases respectively, with 12 bases between them.

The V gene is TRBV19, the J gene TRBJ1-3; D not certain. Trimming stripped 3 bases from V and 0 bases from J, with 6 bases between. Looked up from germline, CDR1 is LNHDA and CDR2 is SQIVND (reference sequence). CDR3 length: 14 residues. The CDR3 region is CASSIADSGNTIYF. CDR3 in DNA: TGTGCCAGTAGTATCGCGGACTCTGGAAACACCATATATTTT.

CDR3 in amino acids: CASSFSGNQPQHF. The CDR3 coding sequence is TGTGCCAGCAGTTTTTCCGGGAATCAGCCCCAGCATTTT. The chain carries TRBV28 and TRBJ1-5; D unclear. The CDR3 totals 13 residues. CDR1 is MDHEN, CDR2 SYDVKM, per germline. Trimming removed 3 bases from V and 4 bases from J, with 7 bases in between.